These 32 T cell receptor beta chains were all obtained from the same sample, sequenced in a study of control samples from healthy donors and cancer patients. Assay: immunoSEQ multiplex PCR; the TCRdb copy retains only in-frame clones and omits some. This table holds over 200,000 clones, around 79% found once. Sample: PBMCs. All receptors come from a woman aged 60-70 years with lung cancer.

This clone was found once. V and J are TRBV28 and TRBJ2-1; no firm D call. The CDR3 covers 12 residues. CDR1 and CDR2 (germline): MDHEN, SYDVKM. V shed 8 bases and J shed 2 bases, with 7 bases lying between them. The CDR3 sequence is CASFRTYNEQFF. The CDR3 DNA reads TGTGCCAGCTTTAGAACCTACAATGAGCAGTTCTTC.

The chain joins TRBV7-8 to TRBJ2-3; a weak D match, TRBD1 (5 bases). V was shortened by 3 bases and J by 1 base, with 5 bases between the two germline ends. The CDR3 sequence is 13 residues long. Germline V gene sequence: CDR1 SGHVS, CDR2 FQNEAQ. The CDR3 bases are TGTGCCAGCAGCTTCAGGGGCACAGATACGCAGTATTTT. Translation: CASSFRGTDTQYF. Looking up the rest from reference TRBV7-8 and TRBJ2-3 gives the full variable domain: GAGVSQSPRYKVAKRGQDVALRCDPISGHVSLFWYQQALGQGPEFLTYFQNEAQLDKSGLPSDRFFAERPEGSVSTLKIQRTQQEDSAVYLCASSFRGTDTQYFGPGTRLTVL.

The rearrangement links TRBV19 to TRBJ1-5; a possible D gene is TRBD1 (5 bases). Trimming cost V 4 bases and J 2 bases, with 12 bases left between them. Germline CDR1 LNHDA, CDR2 SQIVND (reference sequence). CDR3 length: 15 amino acids. This chain's CDR3 is CASSRGRQGNQPQHF. The CDR3 nucleotides are TGTGCCAGTAGTAGGGGCAGGCAGGGCAATCAGCCCCAGCATTTT.

The V call is TRBV19, the J call TRBJ1-3; D is uncertain. The V gene's germline CDR1 is LNHDA and CDR2 SQIVND (reference sequence). V gave up 8 bases and J gave up 4 bases, with 12 bases separating them. The CDR3 loop spans 13 amino acids. In DNA, the CDR3 is TGTGCCAGTTCCCTGGGTAGGGGAAACACCATATATTTT. This gives the protein CASSLGRGNTIYF.

The rearrangement links TRBV6-6 to TRBJ2-7; 9 bases align to TRBD1. CDR3 length equals 14 residues. Germline lookup yields CDR1 MNHNY and CDR2 SVGAGI (reference sequence). J lost 1 base, V lost 4 bases, and 2 bases had no gene match. Here the CDR3 reads CASSSGQGSYEQYF. The CDR3 DNA follows: TGTGCCAGCAGTTCAGGACAGGGGTCCTACGAGCAGTACTTC.

V gene TRBV29-1 combines with J gene TRBJ2-1; 7 bases map to TRBD1. Germline-derived CDR1 and CDR2 are SQVTM and ANQGSEA. This CDR3 region has 12 residues. J lost 7 bases, V lost 7 bases, and 7 bases had no gene match. In DNA form, the CDR3 reads TGCAGCGCCCGACAGGGCGGGAATGAGCAGTTCTTC. This gives the protein CSARQGGNEQFF.

The rearrangement links TRBV15 to TRBJ1-2, with D possibly matching TRBD1 (6 bases). Trimming took off 5 bases at V and 8 bases at J, with 21 bases between the two ends. The V gene's germline CDR1 is LNHNV and CDR2 YYDKDF (reference sequence). The CDR3 is made up of 15 amino acids. In DNA, the CDR3 is TGTGCCACCAGCGATGGAGGGGACATACTTTTCGGCTACACCTTC. This encodes CATSDGGDILFGYTF.

This chain joins TRBV30 and TRBJ1-5; D gene unclear. V dropped 0 bases and J dropped 0 bases, with 9 bases sitting between them. The CDR3 extends over 15 amino acids. In germline, CDR1 is GTSNPN, CDR2 SVGIG (reference sequence). The CDR3 sequence: CAWSVLGSSNQPQHF. The CDR3, as DNA: TGTGCCTGGAGTGTACTCGGCAGTAGCAATCAGCCCCAGCATTTT.

The rearrangement uses TRBV19 and TRBJ2-7; TRBD1 matches at 10 bases. Per the germline V gene, CDR1 is LNHDA and CDR2 is SQIVND (reference sequence). With 3 bases clipped from V and 2 bases from J, the junction kept 1 base outside the gene matches. CDR3 length: 14 amino acids. The CDR3 here is CASSIGTGAYEQYF. For the CDR3, the DNA is TGTGCCAGTAGTATTGGGACAGGGGCCTACGAGCAGTACTTC. The variable domain in full, with the rest retrieved from reference TRBV19 and TRBJ2-7, is DGGITQSPKYLFRKEGQNVTLSCEQNLNHDAMYWYRQDPGQGLRLIYYSQIVNDFQKGDIAEGYSVSREKKESFPLTVTSAQKNPTAFYLCASSIGTGAYEQYFGPGTRLTVT.

The chain carries TRBV27 and TRBJ2-7, with D tentatively TRBD2 (7 bases). CDR1 MNHEY and CDR2 SMNVEV come from the germline V gene (reference sequence). CDR3 length: 15 amino acids. Trimming shortened V by 6 bases and J by 7 bases, and 22 bases separated the two germline ends. CDR3 in DNA: TGTGCCAGCAGCTCCCTTGAAGGGGGGGGCGGTGAGCAGTACTTC. It codes for CASSSLEGGGGEQYF.

V is TRBV28 and J is TRBJ2-5, with 9 bases aligning to TRBD2. The V gene's germline CDR1 is MDHEN and CDR2 SYDVKM. The CDR3 extends over 15 amino acids. Trimming took 2 bases from V and 6 from J; bases not matched to a gene: 7. The CDR3 here is CASSLGGGASKTQYF. The CDR3 nucleotides are TGTGCCAGCAGTTTAGGCGGGGGGGCCTCGAAGACCCAGTACTTC.

The rearrangement uses TRBV18 and TRBJ1-5, with D possibly matching TRBD1 (6 bases). This CDR3 is built from 15 residues. V lost 3 bases to trimming and J lost 1 base, with 10 bases between them. Germline V gene data show CDR1 as KGHSH and CDR2 as LQKENI. CDR3 sequence: CASSPGTTSNQPQHF. Here the CDR3 DNA reads TGTGCCAGCTCACCCGGGACAACAAGCAATCAGCCCCAGCATTTT.

The CDR3 protein is CASSLSTTGVNSPLHF. The CDR3 coding sequence is TGTGCCAGTAGTTTATCCACAACAGGGGTCAATTCACCCCTCCACTTT. The J gene is TRBJ1-6, the V gene TRBV19, with TRBD1 matching 7 bases. The germline CDR1 and CDR2 sequences are LNHDA and SQIVND (reference sequence). The V and J ends lost 5 bases and 7 bases, in that order; junction bases with no gene match: 11. The CDR3 totals 16 residues.

The chain is built from TRBV5-1 and TRBJ2-1; D assignment may be TRBD1 or TRBD2 (6 bases each). Germline assignment: CDR1 SGHRS and CDR2 YFSETQ. This CDR3 spans 12 amino acids. V dropped 4 bases and J dropped 16 bases, with 18 bases sitting between them. The CDR3 region is CASSLGGRLKFF. CDR3 coding DNA: TGCGCCAGCAGCCTCGGGGGCCGTCTGAAATTCTTC.

The gene calls are TRBV5-1 and TRBJ1-1, with D hard to call. V was shortened by 4 bases and J by 4 bases, with 14 bases between the two germline ends. CDR1 is SGHRS and CDR2 is YFSETQ in the germline V gene. The CDR3 is 14 residues long. DNA of the CDR3: TGCGCCAGCAGCCCCCGGACTCCTACCACTGAAGCTTTCTTT. Its protein is CASSPRTPTTEAFF.

This clone was counted a single time. The V gene is TRBV3-1 (or the pseudogene TRBV3-2), the J gene TRBJ2-7; D not resolved. Germline V lookup: CDR1 LGHDT, CDR2 YNNKEL (reference sequence). V was shortened by 0 bases and J by 3 bases, with 15 bases between the two germline ends. This CDR3 region has 16 residues. The DNA for the CDR3 is TGTGCCAGCAGCCAAGACATCCGGAGCACCCTCTACGAGCAGTACTTC. It codes for CASSQDIRSTLYEQYF.

The table lists this clone with a count of one. The genes are TRBV5-1 and TRBJ2-7; weak D call: TRBD1 (6 bases). The CDR3 totals 14 residues. Trimming removed 3 bases at V and 6 bases at J, with 16 bases between. Germline-derived CDR1 and CDR2 are SGHRS and YFSETQ. The CDR3 here is CASSSAGESLEQYF. The CDR3 nucleotides read TGCGCCAGCAGCTCCGCAGGGGAATCTCTCGAGCAGTACTTC.

The chain has TRBV6-2 or TRBV6-3 and TRBJ1-2; D gene unclear. The germline V gene has CDR1 MNHEY and CDR2 SVGEGT. Trimming left V 2 bases short and J 5 bases short, with 12 bases between. This CDR3 is built from 14 residues. The CDR3 DNA sequence: TGTGCCAGCAGTTACGCTACCACAGTTTATGGCTACACCTTC. It translates to CASSYATTVYGYTF.

V usage is TRBV7-8 and J usage is TRBJ1-2; 8 nucleotides match TRBD1. V shed 5 bases, J shed 4 bases, and the junction held 9 bases outside the gene matches. This CDR3 region has 15 residues. Germline lookup yields CDR1 SGHVS and CDR2 FQNEAQ. The CDR3 reads CASSPHRGISYGYTF. For the CDR3, the DNA is TGTGCCAGCAGCCCTCACAGGGGGATCTCCTATGGCTACACCTTC.

This chain uses TRBV3-1 (or the pseudogene TRBV3-2) with TRBJ2-3; no clear D gene. Germline values: CDR1 LGHDT, CDR2 YNNKEL (reference sequence). The CDR3 has 13 amino acids. V lost 2 bases and J lost 7, with 10 bases in between. For the CDR3, the DNA is TGTGCCAGCAGCCAACCCACCACTTATACGCAGTATTTT. Translating gives CASSQPTTYTQYF.

The chain uses TRBV6-5 and TRBJ2-3; a weak D match, TRBD2 (5 bases). In germline, CDR1 is MNHEY, CDR2 SVGAGI. V was shortened by 7 bases and J by 6 bases, with 14 bases between the two germline ends. CDR3 length: 13 amino acids. The CDR3 region is CASTPPGSDTQYF. DNA for the CDR3: TGTGCCAGCACCCCACCGGGGTCCGATACGCAGTATTTT.

This chain joins TRBV3-1 (or the pseudogene TRBV3-2) and TRBJ1-2; 7 positions match TRBD1. The ends lost 1 base at V and 3 bases at J; junction bases unmatched: 5. CDR1 and CDR2 (germline): LGHDT, YNNKEL (reference sequence). The CDR3 sequence is 15 residues long. CDR3 region: CASSQARQGDYGYTF. In DNA form, the CDR3 reads TGTGCCAGCAGCCAAGCACGACAGGGAGACTATGGCTACACCTTC.

This chain uses TRBV5-1 with TRBJ2-7; 7 bases match TRBD1. Trimming removed 2 bases from V and 6 bases from J; junction bases left unmatched: 17. The CDR3 sequence is 17 residues long. Germline CDR1 and CDR2: SGHRS and YFSETQ. The CDR3 nucleotides read TGCGCCAGCAGCTTTACTTTGGGCCCGGGACAGAGAGGCGAGCAGTACTTC. Protein sequence: CASSFTLGPGQRGEQYF.

The V and J genes are TRBV6-2 or TRBV6-3 and TRBJ2-3, with TRBD2 as a possible D gene (5 bases). Trimming cost V 3 bases and J 8 bases, with 9 bases left between them. CDR3 length: 12 residues. Germline CDR1 reads MNHEY; CDR2 reads SVGEGT. CDR3 protein: CASSYLAGTQYF. The CDR3 DNA reads TGTGCCAGCAGTTATTTGGCGGGTACGCAGTATTTT.

The rearrangement links TRBV19 to TRBJ1-6; unclear D gene. The CDR3 extends over 14 amino acids. The germline gives CDR1 LNHDA, CDR2 SQIVND (reference sequence). V gave up 6 bases and J gave up 7 bases, with 13 bases separating them. DNA of the CDR3: TGTGCCAGTAGCCTAGGGATCCAGAATTCACCCCTCCACTTT. Amino acid sequence: CASSLGIQNSPLHF.

The rearrangement uses TRBV6-5 and TRBJ1-3, with no clear D. This CDR3 region has 12 residues. From germline, CDR1 is MNHEY and CDR2 SVGAGI. Trimming took off 4 bases at V and 2 bases at J, with 3 bases between the two ends. The CDR3 is CASSLTGNTIYF. The CDR3 DNA reads TGTGCCAGCAGTTTAACTGGAAACACCATATATTTT.

The V call is TRBV5-1, the J call TRBJ1-1; weak D call: TRBD1 (6 bases). Germline V CDR1 and CDR2: SGHRS, YFSETQ. V was clipped by 4 bases and J by 3 bases, with 25 bases between them. This CDR3 contains 18 residues. CDR3 loop: CASSPGIFPGEGDTEAFF. For the CDR3, the DNA is TGCGCCAGCAGCCCGGGGATTTTCCCAGGGGAAGGCGACACTGAAGCTTTCTTT.

The chain joins TRBV7-9 to TRBJ2-2; 7 positions agree with TRBD1. CDR1 is SEHNR, CDR2 FQNEAQ, per germline (reference sequence). Trimming at V came to 5 bases and at J to 0 bases, leaving 3 bases not matched to a gene. This CDR3 is built from 15 residues. The CDR3 DNA follows: TGTGCCAGCAGCCCCCAGGGGGCGAACACCGGGGAGCTGTTTTTT. This sequence encodes CASSPQGANTGELFF.

The V call is TRBV2, the J call TRBJ1-5; D ambiguous. Germline V CDR1 and CDR2: SNHLY, FYNNEI. Trimming removed 6 bases at V and 6 bases at J, with 18 bases between. The CDR3 extends over 15 amino acids. For the CDR3, the DNA is TGTGCCAGCAGCGCCCGAGTGGGTGTAGTTCAGCCCCAGCATTTT. Amino acid sequence: CASSARVGVVQPQHF.

This clone was counted only a few times. The chain employs TRBV29-1 and TRBJ2-3, with 12 bases identical to TRBD2. Trimming removed 1 base from V and 6 bases from J; junction bases left unmatched: 11. The length of the CDR3 is 17 residues. Germline lookup yields CDR1 SQVTM and CDR2 ANQGSEA. The CDR3 reads CSVEGLLASGGADTQYF. CDR3 DNA sequence: TGCAGCGTTGAAGGCCTCTTGGCTAGCGGGGGGGCGGATACGCAGTATTTT.

CDR3 residues: CAWRAAGIRYGYTF. CDR3 in DNA: TGTGCCTGGAGGGCAGCAGGGATTAGGTATGGCTACACCTTC. The V call is TRBV30, the J call TRBJ1-2, with D tentatively TRBD1 (5 bases). Germline CDR1 is GTSNPN and CDR2 is SVGIG (reference sequence). CDR3 size: 14 residues. The V end was cut by 3 bases, the J end by 5 bases, with 16 bases between.

The V and J genes are TRBV5-8 and TRBJ2-4; D is ambiguous. There are 18 residues in the CDR3. Trimming cost V 5 bases and J 0 bases, with 21 bases left between them. Germline V gene lookup returns CDR1 SGHTS and CDR2 YDEGEE. The CDR3 DNA reads TGTGCCAGCAGTGATCTCCGGCGGAAGAACTTAGCCAAAAACATTCAGTACTTC. Translation: CASSDLRRKNLAKNIQYF.